The 2 T cell receptor beta chains given below trace back to one sample, sequenced in a study of shared clonotypes between healthy human individuals. TCRdb's table, derived via immunoSEQ multiplex PCR, lists solely in-frame clones and lacks some. The sample lists roughly 2.4 million clones; approximately 96% were seen once. Specimen: naive CD4+ T cells sorted from blood. Subset defined: CD45RA+ positively selected. The source is a young man in good health.

J is TRBJ2-5 and V is TRBV6-9; 7 bases match TRBD2. V trimming: 7 bases; J trimming: 1 base; junction bases outside the gene matches: 9. Germline CDR1 is MNHGY and CDR2 is SVAAGI. This CDR3 has 15 residues. CDR3 protein: CASISPLAVQETQYF. CDR3 nucleotide sequence: TGTGCCAGCATTTCCCCGCTAGCGGTCCAAGAGACCCAGTACTTC.

This chain links TRBV2 with TRBJ1-5, with D possibly being TRBD1 (6 bases). The germline V gene encodes CDR1 SNHLY and CDR2 FYNNEI. V lost 6 bases and J lost 1, with 10 bases in between. There are 14 residues in the CDR3. The CDR3 DNA reads as TGTGCCAGCAGCCTAGACAGGAGCAATCAGCCCCAGCATTTT. As protein: CASSLDRSNQPQHF.